Listed below are T cell receptor beta chains from one sample, sequenced in a study of shared clonotypes between healthy human individuals. Only in-frame clones appear in the TCRdb table, and some are missing; sequencing was by immunoSEQ multiplex PCR. The profile covers some 980,000 clones, with more than 75% appearing a single time and about 1.5% taken by the ten largest. Sequencing used memory CD4+ T cells sorted from blood. The receptors were gathered from a man between 18 and 35 years old in good health. The CDR3 runs from the conserved cysteine through the conserved F or W. A D gene is named only where the DNA matches it firmly. The size of a clone is reported for some rows only, either as once, few or many, or as a class for expanded clones.

CDR3nt: TGTGCCAGCAGCTTAGGCCCCCGGCCCGCAGAGACCCAGTACTTC; CDR3aa: CASSLGPRPAETQYF; v_gene: TRBV11-3; abundance: -; d_gene: -; j_gene: TRBJ2-5
CDR3nt: TGTGCCAGCAGCCCCACCGCCGTGGACAGGCGAGAGACCCAGTACTTC; CDR3aa: CASSPTAVDRRETQYF; v_gene: TRBV7-2; abundance: -; d_gene: TRBD1; j_gene: TRBJ2-5
CDR3nt: TGTGCCAGCAGTTTAATTTACGGGGTTGGGAATTCACCCCTCCACTTT; CDR3aa: CASSLIYGVGNSPLHF; v_gene: TRBV28; abundance: -; d_gene: -; j_gene: TRBJ1-6
CDR3nt: TGTGCCAGCAGCTTAGGGCCAGATATCTCCTACGAGCAGTACTTC; CDR3aa: CASSLGPDISYEQYF; v_gene: TRBV13; abundance: few; d_gene: -; j_gene: TRBJ2-7
CDR3nt: TGTGCCAGCAGCTTGGAGGGAGGAACAGAGACCCAGTACTTC; CDR3aa: CASSLEGGTETQYF; v_gene: TRBV7-2; abundance: -; d_gene: -; j_gene: TRBJ2-5
CDR3nt: TGTGCCAGCAGCCCGAGGACTAGCCTCAATGAGCAGTTCTTC; CDR3aa: CASSPRTSLNEQFF; v_gene: TRBV7-2; abundance: many; d_gene: TRBD2; j_gene: TRBJ2-1
CDR3nt: TGTGCCAGCAGCCCAGGACCCAGTAGCACAGATACGCAGTATTTT; CDR3aa: CASSPGPSSTDTQYF; v_gene: TRBV11-3; abundance: -; d_gene: -; j_gene: TRBJ2-3
CDR3nt: TGCGCCAGCAGCCCCGGGACAGGGAACTACGAGCAGTACTTC; CDR3aa: CASSPGTGNYEQYF; v_gene: TRBV5-1; abundance: -; d_gene: TRBD1; j_gene: TRBJ2-7
CDR3nt: TGTGCCAGCAGATCGCGTGGGGTCTCTGGGGCCAACGTCCTGACTTTC; CDR3aa: CASRSRGVSGANVLTF; v_gene: TRBV28; abundance: -; d_gene: -; j_gene: TRBJ2-6
CDR3nt: TGTGCCAGCACCTGGGACGGATACACCGGGGAGCTGTTTTTT; CDR3aa: CASTWDGYTGELFF; v_gene: TRBV2; abundance: -; d_gene: -; j_gene: TRBJ2-2
CDR3nt: TGTGCCATCAGGAGACAGGACTCCATGAACACTGAAGCTTTCTTT; CDR3aa: CAIRRQDSMNTEAFF; v_gene: TRBV10-3; abundance: -; d_gene: -; j_gene: TRBJ1-1
CDR3nt: TGTGCCAGCAGTGAACGGACAGGGTATGGCTACACCTTC; CDR3aa: CASSERTGYGYTF; v_gene: TRBV6-1; abundance: once; d_gene: TRBD1; j_gene: TRBJ1-2
CDR3nt: TGTGCCAGCAGTTTCGCCGGACAGGGCTATAATTCACCCCTCCACTTT; CDR3aa: CASSFAGQGYNSPLHF; v_gene: TRBV27; abundance: -; d_gene: TRBD1; j_gene: TRBJ1-6
CDR3nt: TGTGCCAGCAGCAAACCCGGCAGGGATGGCTACGAGCAGTACTTC; CDR3aa: CASSKPGRDGYEQYF; v_gene: TRBV21-1; abundance: -; d_gene: -; j_gene: TRBJ2-7
CDR3nt: TGTGCCAGCAGCTTAGTTCCCAATCGGGAGGCAGATACGCAGTATTTT; CDR3aa: CASSLVPNREADTQYF; v_gene: TRBV7-8; abundance: -; d_gene: TRBD2; j_gene: TRBJ2-3
CDR3nt: TGTGCCAGCAGCCGACAGGGAGGTGTGGGCTACACCTTC; CDR3aa: CASSRQGGVGYTF; v_gene: TRBV4-2; abundance: once; d_gene: TRBD1; j_gene: TRBJ1-2
CDR3nt: TGTGCCAGCAGCTTAGTCTACACAGATACGCAGTATTTT; CDR3aa: CASSLVYTDTQYF; v_gene: TRBV7-6; abundance: few; d_gene: -; j_gene: TRBJ2-3
CDR3nt: TGTGCCAGCAGTTTGAGCCTAGCGGGGACCGGGGAGCTGTTTTTT; CDR3aa: CASSLSLAGTGELFF; v_gene: TRBV28; abundance: once; d_gene: TRBD2; j_gene: TRBJ2-2
CDR3nt: TGTGCCTGGAGTAGGGGGACTTTTTACTCTGGAAACACCATATATTTT; CDR3aa: CAWSRGTFYSGNTIYF; v_gene: TRBV30; abundance: -; d_gene: -; j_gene: TRBJ1-3
CDR3nt: TGTGCCAGCAGCTTAGCGGGACAGGTTAATTCACCCCTCCACTTT; CDR3aa: CASSLAGQVNSPLHF; v_gene: TRBV7-2; abundance: -; d_gene: TRBD1; j_gene: TRBJ1-6
CDR3nt: TGTGCCAGCAGTACTCTACAAGCGGGGGAGACCCAGTACTTC; CDR3aa: CASSTLQAGETQYF; v_gene: TRBV28; abundance: -; d_gene: TRBD2; j_gene: TRBJ2-5
CDR3nt: TGTGCCAGCAGTGAAGCGGGTAGGGGAGATACGCAGTATTTT; CDR3aa: CASSEAGRGDTQYF; v_gene: TRBV6-1; abundance: -; d_gene: -; j_gene: TRBJ2-3
CDR3nt: TGCGCCAGCAGCACTACTAGCGGACCATACAATGAGCAGTTCTTC; CDR3aa: CASSTTSGPYNEQFF; v_gene: TRBV10-2; abundance: once; d_gene: TRBD2; j_gene: TRBJ2-1
CDR3nt: TGTGCCACCAGCACCGGGGACAGACTAGCCAAAAACATTCAGTACTTC; CDR3aa: CATSTGDRLAKNIQYF; v_gene: TRBV15; abundance: -; d_gene: TRBD1; j_gene: TRBJ2-4
CDR3nt: TGTGCCAGCAGTAGGACAGGGATCTACGAGCAGTACTTC; CDR3aa: CASSRTGIYEQYF; v_gene: TRBV2; abundance: few; d_gene: TRBD1; j_gene: TRBJ2-7
CDR3nt: TGTGCCAGTAGGTACATGCAGAGCAATCAGCCCCAGCATTTT; CDR3aa: CASRYMQSNQPQHF; v_gene: TRBV19; abundance: -; d_gene: -; j_gene: TRBJ1-5
CDR3nt: TGTGCCAGCAGCCACCCGGGGAGTACGCAGTATTTT; CDR3aa: CASSHPGSTQYF; v_gene: TRBV7-2; abundance: -; d_gene: -; j_gene: TRBJ2-3
CDR3nt: TGTGCCAGCAGTGAAAGATCTAGGGCGAATTGGGAGACCCAGTACTTC; CDR3aa: CASSERSRANWETQYF; v_gene: TRBV6-1; abundance: -; d_gene: -; j_gene: TRBJ2-5
CDR3nt: TGTGCCAGCAGCGGAAACAGGGGGCGAGGAAACACCATATATTTT; CDR3aa: CASSGNRGRGNTIYF; v_gene: TRBV9; abundance: -; d_gene: TRBD1; j_gene: TRBJ1-3
CDR3nt: TGTGCCAGCAGTGAAGGAATCTGGCTTAACACTGAAGCCTTCTTT; CDR3aa: CASSEGIWLNTEAFF; v_gene: TRBV6-1; abundance: -; d_gene: -; j_gene: TRBJ1-1
CDR3nt: TGTGCCAGCAGTTACTCGAGAAGGACTGAAGCTTTCTTT; CDR3aa: CASSYSRRTEAFF; v_gene: TRBV6-5; abundance: -; d_gene: -; j_gene: TRBJ1-1
CDR3nt: TGTGCCAGCAGCTTAGCGGGGAGGCTCGCGGATACGCAGTATTTT; CDR3aa: CASSLAGRLADTQYF; v_gene: TRBV7-2; abundance: -; d_gene: -; j_gene: TRBJ2-3
CDR3nt: TGCGCCAGCAAGGACGCTAAGTTCTACGAGCAGTACTTC; CDR3aa: CASKDAKFYEQYF; v_gene: TRBV5-1; abundance: -; d_gene: -; j_gene: TRBJ2-7
CDR3nt: TGCGCCAGCAGCCCGGGTAACTCGAACTCCTACGAGCAGTACTTC; CDR3aa: CASSPGNSNSYEQYF; v_gene: TRBV5-1; abundance: many; d_gene: -; j_gene: TRBJ2-7
CDR3nt: TGTGCTAGTGGTTTGGGTTTTAATTCCTACGAGCAGTACTTC; CDR3aa: CASGLGFNSYEQYF; v_gene: TRBV12-5; abundance: -; d_gene: -; j_gene: TRBJ2-7
CDR3nt: TGCGCCAGCAGCCAAGCCCTTACTCGGACAACTAATGAAAAACTGTTTTTT; CDR3aa: CASSQALTRTTNEKLFF; v_gene: TRBV4-1; abundance: once; d_gene: -; j_gene: TRBJ1-4
CDR3nt: TGTGCCTGGAGGGGGACAGGGACCCCCGAGCAGTACTTC; CDR3aa: CAWRGTGTPEQYF; v_gene: TRBV30; abundance: -; d_gene: TRBD1; j_gene: TRBJ2-7
CDR3nt: TGTGCCTGGCGGGACTCCGGCTACGAGCAGTACTTC; CDR3aa: CAWRDSGYEQYF; v_gene: TRBV30; abundance: -; d_gene: -; j_gene: TRBJ2-7
CDR3nt: TGTGCCAGTAGTGGAGGGTCTATGAACACTGAAGCTTTCTTT; CDR3aa: CASSGGSMNTEAFF; v_gene: TRBV19; abundance: few; d_gene: -; j_gene: TRBJ1-1
CDR3nt: TGTGCCAGCAGTGAACCTATTAGACAGGGGGGATCAGAACTGTTTTTT; CDR3aa: CASSEPIRQGGSELFF; v_gene: TRBV28; abundance: -; d_gene: TRBD1; j_gene: TRBJ1-4